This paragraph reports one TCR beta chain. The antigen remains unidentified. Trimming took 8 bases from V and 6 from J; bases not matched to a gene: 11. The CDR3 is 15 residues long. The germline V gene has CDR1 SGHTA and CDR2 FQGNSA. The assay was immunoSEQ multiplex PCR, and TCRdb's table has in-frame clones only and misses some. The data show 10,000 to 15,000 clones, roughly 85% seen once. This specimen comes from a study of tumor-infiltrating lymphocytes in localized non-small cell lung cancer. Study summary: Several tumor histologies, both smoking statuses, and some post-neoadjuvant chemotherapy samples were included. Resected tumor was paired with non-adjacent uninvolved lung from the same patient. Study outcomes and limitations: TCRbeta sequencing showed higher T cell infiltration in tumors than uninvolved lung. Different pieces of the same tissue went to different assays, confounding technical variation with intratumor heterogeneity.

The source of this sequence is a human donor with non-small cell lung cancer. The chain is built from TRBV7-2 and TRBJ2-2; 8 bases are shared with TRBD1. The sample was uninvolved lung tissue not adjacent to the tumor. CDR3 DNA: TGTGCCAGCGGACCCAGGGGGCCCACGGCCGGGGAGCTGTTTTTT. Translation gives CASGPRGPTAGELFF.